The subject of this entry is one TCR beta chain. Using immunoSEQ multiplex PCR, the repertoire was profiled, and TCRdb retains in-frame clones only, with some absent. This sample carries a few hundred thousand clones, about 90% of them seen once, and the ten largest clones take 3%. Germline V gene sequence: CDR1 LNHDA, CDR2 SQIVND (reference sequence). There are 14 residues in the CDR3. V lost 4 bases, J lost 5 bases, and 14 bases lay in between. The entry originates in a study of blood T cell repertoires in COVID-19. The sequence was collected from a woman in her thirties who had recovered from COVID-19. V usage is TRBV19 and J usage is TRBJ1-1; TRBD1 might be the D (5 bases). Specimen: PBMCs or T cells enriched from blood (not recorded which). CDR3 protein: CASSTPGRATEAFF. Written as DNA, the CDR3 is TGTGCCAGTAGTACCCCGGGCAGGGCGACTGAAGCTTTCTTT.